This T cell receptor (beta chain) comes out of a study of cytomegalovirus exposure and HLA in healthy donors. As regards this clone: Its target is not known.

Findings and limits, study-wide: On later analysis, the bulk of CMV-associated TCR beta chains appeared to be HLA-restricted.

Both 60 Vbeta primers and 13 Jbeta primers went into the PCR. Some clones are missing from TCRdb's copy, which holds only in-frame ones; the method was immunoSEQ multiplex PCR. The table includes roughly 110,000 clones, under 85% detected once. Sequencing was performed on PBMCs. The clonotype comes from a man aged 25 to 40 in good health and CMV-seropositive.

The CDR3 spells CASGGLARRGTQYF. CDR3 DNA: TGTGCCAGCGGCGGACTAGCGCGACGGGGTACGCAGTATTTT. This chain connects TRBV5-6 to TRBJ2-3; TRBD2 matches at 9 bases. The CDR3 loop spans 14 amino acids. V shed 7 bases and J 8 bases; nucleotides not matched to a gene: 11. Germline-derived CDR1 and CDR2 are SGHDT and YYEEEE.